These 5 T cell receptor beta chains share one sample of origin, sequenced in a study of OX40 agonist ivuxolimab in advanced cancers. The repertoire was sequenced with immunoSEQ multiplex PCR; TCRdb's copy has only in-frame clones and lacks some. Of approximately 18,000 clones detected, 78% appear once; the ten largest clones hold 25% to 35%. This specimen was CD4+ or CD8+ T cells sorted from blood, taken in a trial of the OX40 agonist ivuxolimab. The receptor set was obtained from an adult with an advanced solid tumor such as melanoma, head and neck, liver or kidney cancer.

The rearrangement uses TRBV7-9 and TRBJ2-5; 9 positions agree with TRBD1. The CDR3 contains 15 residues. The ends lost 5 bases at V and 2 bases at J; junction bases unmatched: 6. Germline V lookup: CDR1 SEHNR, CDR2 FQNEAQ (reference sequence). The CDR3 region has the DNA TGTGCCAGCAGCCCACGGGACAGGGCACAAGAGACCCAGTACTTC. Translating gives CASSPRDRAQETQYF.

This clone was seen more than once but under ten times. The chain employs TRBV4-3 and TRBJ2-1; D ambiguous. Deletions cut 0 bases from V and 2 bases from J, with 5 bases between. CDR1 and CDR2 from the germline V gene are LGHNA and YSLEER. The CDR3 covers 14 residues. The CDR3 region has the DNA TGCGCCAGCAGCCAAGATGCGACCTACAATGAGCAGTTCTTC. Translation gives CASSQDATYNEQFF.

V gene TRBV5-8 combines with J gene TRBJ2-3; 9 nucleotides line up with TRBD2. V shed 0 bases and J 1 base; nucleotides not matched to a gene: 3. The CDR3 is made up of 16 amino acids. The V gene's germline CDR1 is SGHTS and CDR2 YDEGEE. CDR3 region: CASSLGASGGTDTQYF. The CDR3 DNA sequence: TGTGCCAGCAGCTTGGGGGCTAGCGGGGGCACAGATACGCAGTATTTT.

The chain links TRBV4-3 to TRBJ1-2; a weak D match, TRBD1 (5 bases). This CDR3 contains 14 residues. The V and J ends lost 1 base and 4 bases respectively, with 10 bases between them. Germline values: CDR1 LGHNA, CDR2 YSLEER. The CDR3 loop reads CASSQAAGPYGYTF. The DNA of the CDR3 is TGCGCCAGCAGCCAAGCGGCAGGGCCCTATGGCTACACCTTC.

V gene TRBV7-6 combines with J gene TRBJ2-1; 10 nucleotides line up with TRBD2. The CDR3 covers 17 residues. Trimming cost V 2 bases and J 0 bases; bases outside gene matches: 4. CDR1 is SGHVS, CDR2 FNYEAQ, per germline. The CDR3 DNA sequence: TGTGCCAGCAGCTTAAGGCCTAGCGGGAGCTCCTACAATGAGCAGTTCTTC. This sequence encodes CASSLRPSGSSYNEQFF.